This record concerns one TCR beta chain sequence. The antigen is not known. Attached unique molecular identifiers marked individual cDNA molecules. TCRdb recomputed calls from the 5' RACE reads with MiXCR, one row per CDR3 protein. Found here are some 100,000 distinct CDR3 sequences, approximately 14% of them singletons; the top ten hold less than 0.6%. The record originates from a study of early T cells in non-severe SARS-CoV-2 infection. Study context: From unsorted whole blood, bulk RNA was sequenced, and the chains remained unpaired. Study-level findings and limits: Missing private and CD4 specificities, VDJdb matching favored anti-spike CD8 responses.

In germline, CDR1 is SGHRS, CDR2 YFSETQ. V lost 4 bases and J 7 bases, leaving 17 bases between the germline ends. This CDR3 spans 14 amino acids. The chain is built from TRBV5-1 and TRBJ1-2; the D gene is possibly TRBD1 (6 bases). Sequencing was done on a sample of whole blood. This TCR was sampled from an adult who was a healthcare worker with PCR-confirmed SARS-CoV-2 infection or an uninfected control (not recorded which). The CDR3 loop reads CASSVTGALSGYTF. In DNA, the CDR3 is TGCGCCAGCAGCGTGACAGGCGCTCTATCTGGCTACACCTTC. Drawing the rest from reference TRBV5-1 and TRBJ1-2, the complete variable domain is KAGVTQTPRYLIKTRGQQVTLSCSPISGHRSVSWYQQTPGQGLQFLFEYFSETQRNKGNFPGRFSGRQFSNSRSEMNVSTLELGDSALYLCASSVTGALSGYTFGSGTRLTVV.